The sequence of this T cell receptor beta chain was determined in a study of CD8 T cells in ankylosing spondylitis. Overall study findings and caveats: Roughly eight highly homologous variants formed a TCR beta motif that appeared characteristic of ankylosing spondylitis blood.

V gave up 5 bases and J gave up 7 bases, with 12 bases separating them. The germline V gene encodes CDR1 SGHTA and CDR2 FQGNSA. The CDR3 is 13 residues long. Concerning this clonotype: Its target is not known.

Researchers built TCR beta libraries using quantitative 5'-RACE with molecular barcodes. TCRdb used MiXCR to reprocess the 5' RACE reads, holding one entry per CDR3 protein. Of about 340,000 distinct CDR3 sequences in the sample, less than 10% were seen once. Sequencing input: blood, either unsorted or a sorted T cell fraction (not recorded which). The chain is built from TRBV7-2 and TRBJ1-5; D ambiguous. The sequence derives from a male donor with ankylosing spondylitis. In nucleotides, the CDR3 is TGTGCCAGCAGCCCCCAGGAGGGACAGCCCCAGCATTTT. Amino acids: CASSPQEGQPQHF.